Shown below are 23 T cell receptor beta chains from a single sample sequenced in a study of blood T cell repertoires in COVID-19. This table comes from immunoSEQ multiplex PCR, and its TCRdb copy is limited to in-frame clones, with some not included. The repertoire holds more than 95,000 clones, with roughly 87% as singletons. The sequencing input was peripheral blood. Receptors were obtained from a man at least 80 years old with acute or convalescent COVID-19.

The gene calls are TRBV5-1 and TRBJ1-4, with D possibly matching TRBD1 (5 bases). CDR1 and CDR2 from the germline V gene are SGHRS and YFSETQ. The CDR3 consists of 16 residues. V was shortened by 1 base and J by 7 bases, with 17 bases between the two germline ends. The DNA of the CDR3 is TGCGCCAGCAGCTTGACCCCGGTTGGGGGAGGTGAAAAACTGTTTTTT. Protein product: CASSLTPVGGGEKLFF.

The CDR3 nucleotides are TGTGCCAGCAGTATCCGGGGGGGTGAGCAGTTCTTC. Its translation is CASSIRGGEQFF. The chain has TRBV28 and TRBJ2-1; 8 bases are a match to TRBD2. V shed 5 bases, J shed 9 bases, and the junction held 3 bases outside the gene matches. The CDR3 is 12 residues long. Germline values: CDR1 MDHEN, CDR2 SYDVKM. Full variable domain (missing parts from reference TRBV28 and TRBJ2-1): DVKVTQSSRYLVKRTGEKVFLECVQDMDHENMFWYRQDPGLGLRLIYFSYDVKMKEKGDIPEGYSVSREKKERFSLILESASTNQTSMYLCASSIRGGEQFFGPGTRLTVL.

This chain connects TRBV9 to TRBJ2-1; D is ambiguous. The V gene's germline CDR1 is SGDLS and CDR2 YYNGEE. There are 15 residues in the CDR3. The V and J ends lost 0 bases and 1 base respectively, with 8 bases between them. The CDR3 nucleotides are TGTGCCAGCAGCGTAGCTACCGGGTCCTACAATGAGCAGTTCTTC. It is translated as CASSVATGSYNEQFF. The full variable domain, its missing parts supplied by reference TRBV9 and TRBJ2-1, is DSGVTQTPKHLITATGQRVTLRCSPRSGDLSVYWYQQSLDQGLQFLIQYYNGEERAKGNILERFSAQQFPDLHSELNLSSLELGDSALYFCASSVATGSYNEQFFGPGTRLTVL.

This chain connects TRBV7-2 to TRBJ1-5; D is unresolved. V was clipped by 2 bases and J by 0 bases, with 8 bases between them. This CDR3 spans 15 amino acids. Germline V gene lookup returns CDR1 SGHTA and CDR2 FQGNSA. The DNA for the CDR3 is TGTGCCAGCAGCTTATCGACAACTAGCAATCAGCCCCAGCATTTT. This sequence encodes CASSLSTTSNQPQHF.

The V and J genes are TRBV14 and TRBJ2-3; a possible D gene is TRBD2 (6 bases). Between the trimmed V and J ends, which lost 3 bases and 4 bases, there was a span of 11 bases. This CDR3 has 14 amino acids. In germline, CDR1 is SGHDN, CDR2 FVKESK. DNA of the CDR3: TGTGCCAGCAGCCAGGCGGGAAAGCCAGATACGCAGTATTTT. Amino acids: CASSQAGKPDTQYF.

This chain joins TRBV28 and TRBJ1-3, with a weak D call TRBD1 (5 bases). From germline, CDR1 is MDHEN and CDR2 SYDVKM. The CDR3 has 15 residues. With 4 bases removed from V and 0 bases from J, the gap between germline ends came to 10 bases. CDR3 DNA: TGTGCCAGCAGTTCGGGGGGAAGCTCTGGAAACACCATATATTTT. Translated, it gives CASSSGGSSGNTIYF.

J is TRBJ2-1 and V is TRBV7-6, with D perhaps matching TRBD2 (7 bases). CDR1 is SGHVS and CDR2 is FNYEAQ in the germline V gene. Trimming cost V 5 bases and J 5 bases, with 10 bases left between them. The length of the CDR3 is 13 residues. CDR3 DNA: TGTGCCAGCAGCGGGGGGGGCCACAATGAGCAGTTCTTC. Residues: CASSGGGHNEQFF.

The V gene is TRBV9, the J gene TRBJ1-2, with 8 bases that match TRBD1. This CDR3 region has 16 residues. The ends lost 3 bases at V and 4 bases at J; junction bases unmatched: 11. Germline-derived CDR1 and CDR2 are SGDLS and YYNGEE. CDR3 amino acids: CASSGDGQGAAYGYTF. The CDR3 DNA follows: TGTGCCAGCAGCGGCGACGGGCAGGGGGCCGCCTATGGCTACACCTTC.

The V gene is TRBV4-3, the J gene TRBJ1-1, with TRBD1 matching 12 bases. Germline CDR1 reads LGHNA; CDR2 reads YSLEER. Germline trimming cut 1 base from V and 10 bases from J; bases unmatched to any gene: 4. The CDR3 runs 14 residues. CDR3 sequence: CASSQVGTGGTAFF. The CDR3 coding sequence is TGCGCCAGCAGCCAAGTGGGGACAGGGGGCACAGCTTTCTTT.

J is TRBJ2-3 and V is TRBV7-2, with a possible D match to TRBD1 (5 bases). CDR3 length: 15 residues. Germline CDR1 and CDR2: SGHTA and FQGNSA. V lost 0 bases and J 1 base, leaving 8 bases between the germline ends. The CDR3 region has the DNA TGTGCCAGCAGCTTAGCCCCAGGGCGCACAGATACGCAGTATTTT. Amino acid sequence: CASSLAPGRTDTQYF.

A few counts support this clone. The rearrangement joins TRBV21-1 to TRBJ1-6; TRBD1, the table's D call, was not compared with the DNA. TRBV21-1 represents a pseudogene. CDR3 length: 14 amino acids. CDR3 loop: CASSTRDYNSPLHF. The CDR3 nucleotides read TGTGCCAGCAGCACCAGGGATTATAATTCACCCCTCCACTTT.

This chain uses TRBV7-9 with TRBJ2-2; tentatively, D is TRBD1 (6 bases). The CDR3 is 16 amino acids. Deletions cut 3 bases from V and 4 bases from J, with 15 bases between. CDR1 and CDR2 from the germline V gene are SEHNR and FQNEAQ (reference sequence). CDR3 in amino acids: CASSFASGASTGELFF. In DNA form, the CDR3 reads TGTGCCAGCAGCTTCGCCTCAGGGGCTAGCACCGGGGAGCTGTTTTTT.

The chain has TRBV3-1 (or the pseudogene TRBV3-2) and TRBJ1-4, with TRBD1 as a possible D gene (5 bases). This CDR3 contains 15 residues. The V end was cut by 1 base, the J end by 7 bases, with 13 bases between. In germline, CDR1 is LGHDT, CDR2 YNNKEL (reference sequence). The CDR3 bases are TGTGCCAGCAGCCAAGGACGGGGGTTGAGTGAAAAACTGTTTTTT. Protein product: CASSQGRGLSEKLFF.

The V and J genes are TRBV11-2 and TRBJ2-4; weak D call: TRBD1 (5 bases). The CDR3 loop spans 14 amino acids. With 3 bases removed from V and 1 base from J, the gap between germline ends came to 7 bases. Germline assignment: CDR1 SGHAT and CDR2 FQNNGV. This CDR3 reads CASSFPGAKNIQYF. The CDR3 nucleotides are TGTGCCAGCAGCTTCCCAGGGGCCAAAAACATTCAGTACTTC.

This clone was recorded a few times. The rearrangement joins TRBV5-1 to TRBJ2-2; D might be TRBD1 (6 bases). The V gene lost 3 bases and the J gene lost 8 bases, with 11 bases spanning the gap. Germline-derived CDR1 and CDR2 are SGHRS and YFSETQ. CDR3 length: 13 amino acids. CDR3: CASSSQGLGELFF. The CDR3 coding sequence is TGCGCCAGCAGCTCACAGGGCCTGGGGGAGCTGTTTTTT.

The chain joins TRBV6-5 to TRBJ2-1, with 7 bases matching TRBD2. In germline, CDR1 is MNHEY, CDR2 SVGAGI. The CDR3 totals 15 residues. V was clipped by 5 bases and J by 4 bases; unmatched bases: 8. CDR3 in amino acids: CASSTGTTSYNEQFF. CDR3 DNA: TGTGCCAGCAGTACTGGGACTACCTCTTACAATGAGCAGTTCTTC.

This clone has more than one count but fewer than ten. The genes are TRBV9 and TRBJ2-2; possibly TRBD1 for D (6 bases). V lost 7 bases to trimming and J lost 5 bases, with 18 bases between them. The CDR3 totals 15 residues. Looked up from germline, CDR1 is SGDLS and CDR2 is YYNGEE. This chain's CDR3 is CASCRQAPGTGELFF. The CDR3 nucleotides read TGTGCCAGCTGCCGACAGGCACCGGGGACCGGGGAGCTGTTTTTT. The variable domain in full, completed from reference TRBV9 and TRBJ2-2, reads DSGVTQTPKHLITATGQRVTLRCSPRSGDLSVYWYQQSLDQGLQFLIQYYNGEERAKGNILERFSAQQFPDLHSELNLSSLELGDSALYFCASCRQAPGTGELFFGEGSRLTVL.

V and J are TRBV7-2 and TRBJ1-1; the D gene is possibly TRBD1 (6 bases). V shed 5 bases and J shed 4 bases, with 17 bases lying between them. CDR3 length: 15 residues. Germline V gene data show CDR1 as SGHTA and CDR2 as FQGNSA. The CDR3 DNA sequence: TGTGCCAGCAGCCCAGATTCGGACAGTACCACTGAAGCTTTCTTT. This encodes CASSPDSDSTTEAFF.

The chain employs TRBV7-8 and TRBJ2-3; 7 positions agree with TRBD2. The germline gives CDR1 SGHVS, CDR2 FQNEAQ. The CDR3 extends over 16 amino acids. J was trimmed by 2 bases and V by 1 base; bases with no gene match: 6. The chain's CDR3 is CASSLDSAGYTDTQYF. The CDR3, as DNA: TGTGCCAGCAGCTTAGACTCAGCGGGGTACACAGATACGCAGTATTTT.

The chain recombines TRBV28 with TRBJ1-5; possibly TRBD1 for D (6 bases). This CDR3 spans 14 amino acids. CDR1 MDHEN and CDR2 SYDVKM come from the germline V gene. V was shortened by 5 bases and J by 0 bases, with 8 bases between the two germline ends. CDR3 DNA: TGTGCCAGCAGTCTGGACAGTAGCAATCAGCCCCAGCATTTT. This translates into CASSLDSSNQPQHF.

The V and J genes are TRBV5-5 and TRBJ1-6; TRBD1 matches 7 bases. Germline loops: CDR1 SGHKS, CDR2 YYEKEE (reference sequence). The ends lost 2 bases at V and 0 bases at J; junction bases unmatched: 11. This CDR3 region has 19 residues. CDR3 coding DNA: TGTGCCAGCAGCTTTAGCTCCGGACAGGACAGCTCCTATAATTCACCCCTCCACTTT. As protein: CASSFSSGQDSSYNSPLHF.

The J gene is TRBJ1-4, the V gene TRBV6-2 or TRBV6-3; TRBD1 matches at 8 bases. The CDR3 runs to 18 residues. Germline-derived CDR1 and CDR2 are MNHEY and SVGEGT. V dropped 2 bases and J dropped 2; count of bases not matched to a gene: 10. The CDR3 reads CASSYGQGWWSTNEKLFF. Written as DNA, the CDR3 is TGTGCCAGCAGTTACGGACAGGGATGGTGGTCGACTAATGAAAAACTGTTTTTT.

In regard to this clone: This sample includes further DNA sequences coding for the same CDR3. This chain joins TRBV10-1 and TRBJ2-7; the match to TRBD1 covers 9 bases. The CDR3 totals 12 residues. Germline V lookup: CDR1 WNHNN, CDR2 SYGVQD (reference sequence). Germline trimming cut 9 bases from V and 4 bases from J; bases unmatched to any gene: 4. The chain's CDR3 is CASSGQGYEQYF. The CDR3 DNA reads TGCGCCAGTTCGGGACAGGGATACGAGCAGTACTTC.